Shown below are 9 T cell receptor beta chains from a single sample sequenced in a study of cytotoxic CD8 clonotypes in ibrutinib-treated CLL. Generated by immunoSEQ multiplex PCR, the TCRdb table keeps only in-frame clones and is missing some. The table shows about 35,000 clones, with 49% occurring only once. Here the sequenced sample was PBMCs, taken before ibrutinib treatment. These TCRs come from a human donor with chronic lymphocytic leukemia.

The chain is built from TRBV4-1 and TRBJ2-7, with no clear D. The germline V and J ends were trimmed by 4 bases and 1 base, with 20 bases remaining between them. Germline V gene data show CDR1 as MGHRA and CDR2 as YSYEKL. CDR3 size: 17 residues. The CDR3 DNA sequence: TGCGCCAGCAGCCGCCGGGCCGGTCAGTACCAATCCTACGAGCAGTACTTC. Translation: CASSRRAGQYQSYEQYF.

The chain carries TRBV29-1 and TRBJ1-2; 8 bases are shared with TRBD1. CDR3 length: 16 amino acids. V gave up 1 base and J gave up 4 bases; unmatched junction bases: 11. The V gene's germline CDR1 is SQVTM and CDR2 ANQGSEA. CDR3 in amino acids: CSVEASPGQGGYGYTF. DNA for the CDR3: TGCAGCGTTGAAGCCTCTCCTGGACAGGGAGGCTATGGCTACACCTTC.

In the case of this clone: Mismatch with germline at one junction end may stem from a read error. The J gene is TRBJ2-5, the V gene TRBV4-1; D is possibly TRBD2 (5 bases). CDR1 MGHRA and CDR2 YSYEKL come from the germline V gene. The CDR3 is 15 residues long. The CDR3 DNA reads TGTGCCAGCAGCCAAGATCCGGGAACTCAAGAGACCCAGTACTTC. Translation gives CASSQDPGTQETQYF.

This chain uses TRBV7-6 with TRBJ2-1; D possibly corresponds to TRBD1 (5 bases). Germline CDR1 reads SGHVS; CDR2 reads FNYEAQ. Deletions cut 5 bases from V and 10 bases from J, with 18 bases between. The CDR3 is 14 amino acids. The CDR3 coding sequence is TGTGCCAGCAGCCCTGGTTTCAGGGTCGCAGAGCAGTTCTTC. This sequence encodes CASSPGFRVAEQFF. The full variable domain, completed using reference TRBV7-6 and TRBJ2-1, is GAGVSQSPRYKVTKRGQDVALRCDPISGHVSLYWYRQALGQGPEFLTYFNYEAQQDKSGLPNDRFSAERPEGSISTLTIQRTEQRDSAMYRCASSPGFRVAEQFFGPGTRLTVL.

The chain carries TRBV5-1 and TRBJ1-5; D remains ambiguous. In germline, CDR1 is SGHRS, CDR2 YFSETQ. The V end lost 0 bases, the J end lost 5 bases, and 6 bases lay between the germline ends. The length of the CDR3 is 13 residues. The CDR3: CASSLAGHQPQHF. In nucleotides, the CDR3 is TGCGCCAGCAGCTTGGCGGGCCATCAGCCCCAGCATTTT.

This chain connects TRBV5-1 to TRBJ2-7, with D perhaps matching TRBD1 (5 bases). CDR3 length: 13 amino acids. Looked up from germline, CDR1 is SGHRS and CDR2 is YFSETQ. Deletions cut 2 bases from V and 5 bases from J, with 11 bases between. The CDR3 reads CASSFSGINEQYF. CDR3 sequence (DNA): TGCGCCAGCAGCTTCTCAGGGATTAACGAGCAGTACTTC. Based on the CDR3 plus reference TRBV5-1 and TRBJ2-7, the full variable domain is KAGVTQTPRYLIKTRGQQVTLSCSPISGHRSVSWYQQTPGQGLQFLFEYFSETQRNKGNFPGRFSGRQFSNSRSEMNVSTLELGDSALYLCASSFSGINEQYFGPGTRLTVT.

The chain is built from TRBV13 and TRBJ2-4; TRBD1 matches 8 bases. This CDR3 has 15 amino acids. The V gene end was trimmed by 5 bases and the J gene end by 7 bases; junction bases not matched to a gene: 10. Looked up from germline, CDR1 is PRHDT and CDR2 is FYEKMQ (reference sequence). This CDR3 reads CASSPEDRVGNIQYF. The CDR3 DNA sequence: TGTGCCAGCAGCCCGGAGGACAGGGTGGGGAACATTCAGTACTTC.

V and J are TRBV5-5 and TRBJ2-7; unclear D gene. This CDR3 has 11 residues. V dropped 4 bases and J dropped 7 bases, with 9 bases sitting between them. CDR1 and CDR2 (germline): SGHKS, YYEKEE (reference sequence). CDR3 nucleotide sequence: TGTGCCAGCAGCCTCTCGTGGGAGCAGTACTTC. This codes for CASSLSWEQYF.

In its sample, this clone was seen a few times. V usage is TRBV7-9 and J usage is TRBJ2-3; 10 bases fit TRBD2. In germline, CDR1 is SEHNR, CDR2 FQNEAQ (reference sequence). The CDR3 is 17 residues long. The trim removed 5 bases at V and 5 bases at J, leaving 13 bases unmatched. The CDR3, as DNA: TGTGCCAGCAGCCCTAATAGAGCGGGACTAGCGATAGATACGCAGTATTTT. Encoded protein: CASSPNRAGLAIDTQYF.